The clone carrying this T cell receptor (beta chain) was counted only a few times. Its antigen is currently unknown. Making the TCR beta libraries involved quantitative 5'-RACE with molecular barcodes. Via MiXCR, TCRdb re-called the 5' RACE reads, giving one row per CDR3 protein. Among around 230,000 distinct CDR3 sequences listed, 8.6% were seen once. Germline CDR1 MNHEY, CDR2 SVGAGI. CDR3 length: 17 amino acids. J was trimmed by 1 base and V by 5 bases; bases with no gene match: 8. The sample originates from a study of CD8 T cells in ankylosing spondylitis. Study results and limitations: Reported data indicate significant enrichment of disease-linked clones within matched ankylosing spondylitis synovial fluid. Relatively scarce in peripheral blood, disease-linked clones were CD8+.

The sequencing sample was made of blood, either unsorted or a sorted T cell fraction (not recorded which). The TCR comes from a male donor with ankylosing spondylitis or in good health (not recorded which). The chain has TRBV6-5 and TRBJ2-1; 10 bases are shared with TRBD1. CDR3 coding DNA: TGTGCCAGCAGTACCCGACAGGGGGCTGGGTCCTACAATGAGCAGTTCTTC. This sequence encodes CASSTRQGAGSYNEQFF.